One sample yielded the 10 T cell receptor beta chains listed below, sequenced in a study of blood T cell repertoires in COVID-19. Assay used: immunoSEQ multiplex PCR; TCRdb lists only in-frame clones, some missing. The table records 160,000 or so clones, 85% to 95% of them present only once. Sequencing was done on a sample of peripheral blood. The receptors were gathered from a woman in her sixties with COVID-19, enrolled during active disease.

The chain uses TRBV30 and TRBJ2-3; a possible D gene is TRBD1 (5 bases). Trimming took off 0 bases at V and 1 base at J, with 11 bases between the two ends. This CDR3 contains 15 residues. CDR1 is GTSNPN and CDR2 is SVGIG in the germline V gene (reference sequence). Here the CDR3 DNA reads TGTGCCTGGAGTGTACCCAGGGCCCGCACAGATACGCAGTATTTT. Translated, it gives CAWSVPRARTDTQYF.

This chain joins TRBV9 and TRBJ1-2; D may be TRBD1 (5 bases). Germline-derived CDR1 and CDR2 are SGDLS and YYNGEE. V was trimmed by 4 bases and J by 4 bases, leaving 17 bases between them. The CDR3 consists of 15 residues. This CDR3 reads CASSPRGASGYGYTF. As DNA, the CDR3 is TGTGCCAGCAGCCCCCGTGGGGCCAGTGGCTATGGCTACACCTTC.

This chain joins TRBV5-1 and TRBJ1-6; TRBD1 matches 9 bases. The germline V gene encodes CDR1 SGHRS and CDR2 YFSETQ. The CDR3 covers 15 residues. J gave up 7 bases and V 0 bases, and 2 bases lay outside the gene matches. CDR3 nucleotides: TGCGCCAGCAGCTTGGAGGACAGGGGAAATTCACCCCTCCACTTT. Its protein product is CASSLEDRGNSPLHF. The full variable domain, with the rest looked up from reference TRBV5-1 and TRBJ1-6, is KAGVTQTPRYLIKTRGQQVTLSCSPISGHRSVSWYQQTPGQGLQFLFEYFSETQRNKGNFPGRFSGRQFSNSRSEMNVSTLELGDSALYLCASSLEDRGNSPLHFGNGTRLTVT.

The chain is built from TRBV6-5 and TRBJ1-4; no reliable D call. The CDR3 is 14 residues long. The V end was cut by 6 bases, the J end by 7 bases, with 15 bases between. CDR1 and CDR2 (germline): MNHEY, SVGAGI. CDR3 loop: CASSFGPSGEKLFF. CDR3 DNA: TGTGCCAGCAGCTTTGGGCCCTCCGGTGAAAAACTGTTTTTT.

CDR3 bases: TGTGCCAGCAGCTTAGGTACAGGGGGTTTTCGTAATTCACCCCTCCACTTT. Amino acid sequence: CASSLGTGGFRNSPLHF. This sequence joins TRBV7-6 and TRBJ1-6; 8 positions match TRBD1. V lost 1 base, J lost 6 bases, and 8 bases stayed unmatched. The CDR3 is 17 amino acids. Looked up from germline, CDR1 is SGHVS and CDR2 is FNYEAQ.

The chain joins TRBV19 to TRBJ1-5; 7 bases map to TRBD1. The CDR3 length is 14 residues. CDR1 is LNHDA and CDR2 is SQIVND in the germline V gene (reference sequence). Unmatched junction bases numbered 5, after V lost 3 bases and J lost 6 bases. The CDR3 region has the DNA TGTGCCAGTAGTATTACAGGGGCTCCTCAGCCCCAGCATTTT. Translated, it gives CASSITGAPQPQHF.

The CDR3 nucleotides read TGTGCCAGCAGAACACAGGGTGGCGGCGGCTACACCTTC. Residues: CASRTQGGGGYTF. This rearrangement joins TRBV6-6 to TRBJ1-2, with D perhaps TRBD1 (6 bases). Trimming cost V 6 bases and J 8 bases, with 16 bases left between them. Germline values: CDR1 MNHNY, CDR2 SVGAGI (reference sequence). There are 13 residues in the CDR3.

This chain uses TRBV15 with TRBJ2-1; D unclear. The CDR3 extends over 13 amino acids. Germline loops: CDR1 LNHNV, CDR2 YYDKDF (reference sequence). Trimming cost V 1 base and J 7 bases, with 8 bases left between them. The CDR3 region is CATSRAGYNEQFF. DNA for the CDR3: TGTGCCACCAGCAGAGCCGGGTATAATGAGCAGTTCTTC.

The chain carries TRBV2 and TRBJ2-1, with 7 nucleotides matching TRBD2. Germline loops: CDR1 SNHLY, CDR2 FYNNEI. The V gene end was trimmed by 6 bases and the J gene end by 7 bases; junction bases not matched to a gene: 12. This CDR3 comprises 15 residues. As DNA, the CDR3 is TGTGCCAGCAGGTCAGGATCGGGGGGTCGTAATGAGCAGTTCTTC. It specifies CASRSGSGGRNEQFF.

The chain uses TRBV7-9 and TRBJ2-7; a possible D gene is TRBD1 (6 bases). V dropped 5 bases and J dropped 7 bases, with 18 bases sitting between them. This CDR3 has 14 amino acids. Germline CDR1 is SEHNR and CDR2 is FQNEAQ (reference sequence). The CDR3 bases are TGTGCCAGCAGCCAGGCCGTGGGACACGGGGAGCAGTACTTC. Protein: CASSQAVGHGEQYF.